These T cell receptor beta chains were read from a single sample in a study of control samples from healthy donors and cancer patients. TCRdb's copy holds only in-frame clones and misses some; the assay was immunoSEQ multiplex PCR. Of fewer than 200,000 clones listed, around 96% are singletons. The specimen was blood. These receptors were obtained from a woman in her twenties or thirties in good health. CDR3s include the opening cysteine and the closing phenylalanine or tryptophan. A D gene is named only where the DNA matches it firmly. Rows give clone size only sometimes, using once, few, many, or a class for an expanded clone.

clone_size: NA; v_call: TRBV4-2; d_call: NA; j_call: TRBJ2-5; cdr3_aa: CASSRRRGLETQYF; cdr3_nt: TGTGCCAGCAGTCGAAGACGGGGGTTGGAGACCCAGTACTTC
clone_size: NA; v_call: TRBV5-1; d_call: TRBD2; j_call: TRBJ2-1; cdr3_aa: CASSLGAGGPGNEQFF; cdr3_nt: TGCGCCAGCAGCTTGGGGGCGGGAGGGCCGGGAAATGAGCAGTTCTTC
clone_size: once; v_call: TRBV7-2; d_call: TRBD1; j_call: TRBJ1-2; cdr3_aa: CASSLGQGDKGGSYGYTF; cdr3_nt: TGTGCCAGCAGCTTGGGACAGGGGGACAAAGGGGGGTCCTATGGCTACACCTTC
clone_size: NA; v_call: TRBV29-1; d_call: NA; j_call: TRBJ2-1; cdr3_aa: CSVEPDISSYNEQFF; cdr3_nt: TGCAGCGTTGAACCGGACATCAGCTCCTACAATGAGCAGTTCTTC
clone_size: NA; v_call: TRBV3-1/TRBV3-2; d_call: TRBD1; j_call: TRBJ1-4; cdr3_aa: CASSQVGTGGEKLFF; cdr3_nt: TGTGCCAGCAGCCAAGTCGGGACAGGGGGCGAAAAACTGTTTTTT
clone_size: NA; v_call: TRBV6-5; d_call: TRBD1; j_call: TRBJ2-5; cdr3_aa: CASSYLTGQETQYF; cdr3_nt: TGTGCCAGCAGTTACTTGACAGGGCAAGAGACCCAGTACTTC
clone_size: few; v_call: TRBV28; d_call: NA; j_call: TRBJ1-1; cdr3_aa: CASSLLNTEAFF; cdr3_nt: TGTGCCAGCAGTTTATTGAACACTGAAGCTTTCTTT
clone_size: NA; v_call: TRBV5-1; d_call: NA; j_call: TRBJ2-7; cdr3_aa: CASSPGTRSPYEQYF; cdr3_nt: TGCGCCAGCAGTCCGGGGACCCGTTCCCCCTACGAGCAGTACTTC
clone_size: NA; v_call: TRBV6-5; d_call: NA; j_call: TRBJ2-7; cdr3_aa: CASSYGLQSPWDEQYF; cdr3_nt: TGTGCCAGCAGTTACGGCCTACAGTCGCCATGGGACGAGCAGTACTTC
clone_size: NA; v_call: TRBV2; d_call: TRBD1; j_call: TRBJ2-1; cdr3_aa: CASRIGTGGFNEQFF; cdr3_nt: TGTGCCAGCAGGATCGGGACAGGGGGCTTCAATGAGCAGTTCTTC
clone_size: once; v_call: TRBV6-4; d_call: NA; j_call: TRBJ2-7; cdr3_aa: CASSDSQGSYEQYF; cdr3_nt: TGTGCCAGCAGTGACTCACAGGGTTCCTACGAGCAGTACTTC
clone_size: NA; v_call: TRBV6-5; d_call: NA; j_call: TRBJ1-2; cdr3_aa: CASVAEYYGYTF; cdr3_nt: TGTGCCAGCGTAGCAGAATACTATGGCTACACCTTC
clone_size: NA; v_call: TRBV4-1; d_call: NA; j_call: TRBJ1-2; cdr3_aa: CASSHSGTRNFYGYTF; cdr3_nt: TGCGCCAGCAGCCACTCCGGGACGCGCAACTTCTATGGCTACACCTTC
clone_size: NA; v_call: TRBV2; d_call: TRBD1; j_call: TRBJ1-5; cdr3_aa: CASSPGQGLQPQHF; cdr3_nt: TGTGCCAGCAGCCCGGGACAGGGCCTCCAGCCCCAGCATTTT
clone_size: NA; v_call: TRBV6-1; d_call: NA; j_call: TRBJ2-7; cdr3_aa: CASSEADGGREQYF; cdr3_nt: TGTGCCAGCAGTGAAGCGGACGGGGGACGCGAGCAGTACTTC
clone_size: NA; v_call: TRBV30; d_call: NA; j_call: TRBJ2-7; cdr3_aa: CAWSVPPGSGYEQYF; cdr3_nt: TGTGCCTGGAGTGTACCCCCGGGATCAGGGTACGAGCAGTACTTC
clone_size: NA; v_call: TRBV6-1; d_call: NA; j_call: TRBJ1-5; cdr3_aa: CASSEAKKGQPQHF; cdr3_nt: TGTGCCAGCAGTGAGGCGAAGAAGGGCCAGCCCCAGCATTTT
clone_size: NA; v_call: TRBV7-9; d_call: NA; j_call: TRBJ1-1; cdr3_aa: CASSPDRGMNTEAFF; cdr3_nt: TGTGCCAGCAGCCCGGACCGGGGGATGAACACTGAAGCTTTCTTT
clone_size: NA; v_call: TRBV19; d_call: TRBD1; j_call: TRBJ2-1; cdr3_aa: CASSPGQGWEQFF; cdr3_nt: TGTGCCAGTAGTCCTGGACAGGGCTGGGAGCAGTTCTTC
clone_size: NA; v_call: TRBV12-3/TRBV12-4; d_call: NA; j_call: TRBJ2-5; cdr3_aa: CASSLTGETQYF; cdr3_nt: TGTGCCAGCAGTTTAACGGGGGAGACCCAGTACTTC
clone_size: NA; v_call: TRBV5-4; d_call: NA; j_call: TRBJ1-3; cdr3_aa: CASSLGFTANSGNTIYF; cdr3_nt: TGTGCCAGCAGCTTGGGGTTCACAGCGAACTCTGGAAACACCATATATTTT
clone_size: NA; v_call: TRBV15; d_call: NA; j_call: TRBJ1-4; cdr3_aa: CATSRGQVLNEKLFF; cdr3_nt: TGTGCCACCAGCAGAGGACAGGTTCTTAATGAAAAACTGTTTTTT
clone_size: NA; v_call: TRBV28; d_call: NA; j_call: TRBJ1-2; cdr3_aa: CASSLVSQVPYGYTF; cdr3_nt: TGTGCCAGCAGTTTAGTAAGCCAGGTGCCTTATGGCTACACCTTC
clone_size: NA; v_call: TRBV6-5; d_call: TRBD1; j_call: TRBJ1-2; cdr3_aa: CASSRDRKSYGYTF; cdr3_nt: TGTGCCAGCAGCAGGGACAGGAAGTCCTATGGCTACACCTTC
clone_size: NA; v_call: TRBV12-5; d_call: TRBD1; j_call: TRBJ1-1; cdr3_aa: CASGFDRGAEAFF; cdr3_nt: TGTGCTAGTGGTTTTGACAGGGGGGCTGAAGCTTTCTTT
clone_size: NA; v_call: TRBV20-1; d_call: TRBD2; j_call: TRBJ2-5; cdr3_aa: CSASKLAGQETQYF; cdr3_nt: TGCAGTGCTAGTAAACTAGCGGGGCAAGAGACCCAGTACTTC
clone_size: NA; v_call: TRBV4-1; d_call: TRBD1; j_call: TRBJ1-6; cdr3_aa: CASSHGTGSPSSYNSPLHF; cdr3_nt: TGCGCCAGCAGCCATGGGACAGGGTCGCCGAGCTCCTATAATTCACCCCTCCACTTT
clone_size: NA; v_call: TRBV27; d_call: NA; j_call: TRBJ1-5; cdr3_aa: CASSLVLNQPQHF; cdr3_nt: TGTGCCAGCAGTTTAGTTTTAAATCAGCCCCAGCATTTT
clone_size: NA; v_call: TRBV28; d_call: NA; j_call: TRBJ1-1; cdr3_aa: CASSPGRPNTEAFF; cdr3_nt: TGTGCCAGCAGTCCCGGACGGCCGAACACTGAAGCTTTCTTT
clone_size: NA; v_call: TRBV30; d_call: NA; j_call: TRBJ2-3; cdr3_aa: CAWSVWDSITDTQYF; cdr3_nt: TGTGCCTGGAGTGTCTGGGACTCCATAACAGATACGCAGTATTTT
clone_size: NA; v_call: TRBV5-4; d_call: NA; j_call: TRBJ2-5; cdr3_aa: CASSRTSQETQYF; cdr3_nt: TGTGCCAGCAGCCGTACTAGCCAAGAGACCCAGTACTTC
clone_size: NA; v_call: TRBV19; d_call: TRBD1; j_call: TRBJ1-6; cdr3_aa: CASSIGTGAATPLHF; cdr3_nt: TGTGCCAGTAGTATCGGGACAGGGGCTGCCACACCCCTCCACTTT
clone_size: NA; v_call: TRBV2; d_call: NA; j_call: TRBJ2-5; cdr3_aa: CASNRETQETQYF; cdr3_nt: TGTGCCAGCAACAGGGAGACTCAAGAGACCCAGTACTTC
clone_size: NA; v_call: TRBV10-3; d_call: TRBD1; j_call: TRBJ1-6; cdr3_aa: CAISDRDRASYNSPLHF; cdr3_nt: TGTGCCATCAGTGATCGGGACAGGGCCAGCTATAATTCACCCCTCCACTTT
clone_size: NA; v_call: TRBV28; d_call: NA; j_call: TRBJ1-4; cdr3_aa: CASSLVGHTNEKLFF; cdr3_nt: TGTGCCAGCAGTTTAGTTGGACACACTAATGAAAAACTGTTTTTT
clone_size: NA; v_call: TRBV28; d_call: NA; j_call: TRBJ1-2; cdr3_aa: CATRWGIRAGGYTF; cdr3_nt: TGTGCCACCCGGTGGGGGATACGAGCGGGTGGCTACACCTTC
clone_size: NA; v_call: TRBV11-1; d_call: NA; j_call: TRBJ2-7; cdr3_aa: CASSLAMKYEQYF; cdr3_nt: TGTGCCAGCAGCTTAGCGATGAAATACGAGCAGTACTTC
clone_size: NA; v_call: TRBV6-6; d_call: TRBD2; j_call: TRBJ2-3; cdr3_aa: CASSYSAGGGSDTQYF; cdr3_nt: TGTGCCAGCAGTTACTCGGCGGGAGGAGGCTCAGATACGCAGTATTTT
clone_size: NA; v_call: TRBV28; d_call: TRBD1; j_call: TRBJ2-7; cdr3_aa: CASRPGTGYEQYF; cdr3_nt: TGTGCCAGCAGGCCCGGGACAGGCTACGAGCAGTACTTC
clone_size: NA; v_call: TRBV6-1; d_call: NA; j_call: TRBJ2-1; cdr3_aa: CASSDGAYNEQFF; cdr3_nt: TGTGCCAGCAGTGACGGGGCCTACAATGAGCAGTTCTTC
clone_size: NA; v_call: TRBV6-5; d_call: NA; j_call: TRBJ2-1; cdr3_aa: CASSQIAGDEQFF; cdr3_nt: TGTGCCAGCAGCCAAATAGCAGGAGATGAGCAGTTCTTC
clone_size: NA; v_call: TRBV4-1; d_call: NA; j_call: TRBJ1-4; cdr3_aa: CASSQDRVRGRNEKLFF; cdr3_nt: TGCGCCAGCAGCCAAGATAGGGTTCGGGGGCGAAATGAAAAACTGTTTTTT
clone_size: once; v_call: TRBV6-6; d_call: NA; j_call: TRBJ2-7; cdr3_aa: CASSYSRTSDEQYF; cdr3_nt: TGTGCCAGCAGTTACTCGAGGACCTCGGACGAGCAGTACTTC
clone_size: NA; v_call: TRBV6-5; d_call: NA; j_call: TRBJ1-5; cdr3_aa: CASRSYNSNQPQHF; cdr3_nt: TGTGCCAGCAGATCTTACAATAGCAATCAGCCCCAGCATTTT
clone_size: NA; v_call: TRBV7-2; d_call: TRBD1; j_call: TRBJ2-7; cdr3_aa: CASSSWTGFEQYF; cdr3_nt: TGTGCCAGCAGCTCTTGGACAGGGTTCGAGCAGTACTTC
clone_size: NA; v_call: TRBV28; d_call: NA; j_call: TRBJ1-2; cdr3_aa: CASSFGGASYGYTF; cdr3_nt: TGTGCCAGCAGTTTCGGGGGCGCGAGCTATGGCTACACCTTC
clone_size: NA; v_call: TRBV30; d_call: TRBD2; j_call: TRBJ2-1; cdr3_aa: CAWTTSGGAFEQFF; cdr3_nt: TGTGCCTGGACTACTAGCGGGGGGGCCTTTGAGCAGTTCTTC
clone_size: NA; v_call: TRBV2; d_call: TRBD2; j_call: TRBJ2-1; cdr3_aa: CASSEEGLAGEQFF; cdr3_nt: TGTGCCAGCAGTGAAGAGGGACTAGCCGGTGAGCAGTTCTTC
clone_size: NA; v_call: TRBV5-4; d_call: NA; j_call: TRBJ1-1; cdr3_aa: CASSLSYRNTEAFF; cdr3_nt: TGTGCCAGCAGCTTGTCTTACAGGAACACTGAAGCTTTCTTT